This TCR beta chain was captured in a study of shared clonotypes between healthy human individuals. Genomic DNA (from each subset) was split evenly across several immunoSEQ plates. The method was immunoSEQ multiplex PCR; TCRdb's version includes in-frame clones alone and lacks a portion of them. The sample consists of about 450,000 clones, around 80% of them appearing once. This clone was counted at least ten times. V lost 4 bases to trimming and J lost 5 bases, with 14 bases between them. The CDR3 is 13 amino acids. CDR1 is SQVTM, CDR2 ANQGSEA, per germline. The specimen sequenced was PBMCs. This TCR was recovered from a woman aged 40 to 50 in good health. Some clones in this sample may be carry-over from other donors' samples. V and J are TRBV29-1 and TRBJ2-5, with D perhaps TRBD2 (5 bases). The CDR3 is CSVAEGARETQYF. The CDR3, as DNA: TGCAGCGTTGCCGAGGGAGCAAGGGAGACCCAGTACTTC. Combining the CDR3 with reference TRBV29-1 and TRBJ2-5 gives the whole variable domain SAVISQKPSRDICQRGTSLTIQCQVDSQVTMMFWYRQQPGQSLTLIATANQGSEATYESGFVIDKFPISRPNLTFSTLTVSNMSPEDSSIYLCSVAEGARETQYFGPGTRLLVL.